This T cell receptor beta chain was recorded in a study of blood T cell repertoires in COVID-19. At the level of the study: Italy, Spain and the United States were the sources of the convalescent and acute COVID-19 samples. PBMCs, B-cell-depleted T cells, or T cells were the source of the cDNA or gDNA that made up the material.

The V end was cut by 0 bases, the J end by 6 bases, with 11 bases between. From germline, CDR1 is SGHAT and CDR2 FQNNGV. The CDR3 is 15 amino acids. Methods used by the authors: Nucleated cell number was recorded as an estimate derived from reference gene primer amplification. Sequenced by immunoSEQ multiplex PCR; TCRdb stores in-frame clones only, minus some. V and J calls plus clone size are reproduced from that table; the DNA served to infer D and trimming. The sample lists fewer than 120,000 clones, approximately 68% occurring once. Sequencing used peripheral blood. This chain links TRBV11-2 with TRBJ2-2; D is uncertain. This receptor was obtained from a woman aged 55-75 years with acute or convalescent COVID-19. CDR3 sequence (DNA): TGTGCCAGCAGCTTAGACCCCAGTGGTTCCGGGGAGCTGTTTTTT. This gives the protein CASSLDPSGSGELFF.